This record looks at one TCR beta chain sequence and its context. The source of the sample is a study of blood T cell repertoires in COVID-19. Original methodology: Estimated nucleated cell counts came from reference gene primer amplification. TCRdb keeps only in-frame clones here, not all; method: immunoSEQ multiplex PCR. That table furnishes V, J and clone size, whereas the DNA furnished D and trimming. The data hold 35,000 to 50,000 clones, with 70% to 90% observed a single time. Trimming cost V 3 bases and J 9 bases, with 12 bases left between them. This CDR3 is built from 14 residues. Germline CDR1 and CDR2: LNHDA and SQIVND (reference sequence).

The sample was peripheral blood. This sequence joins TRBV19 and TRBJ1-6; no firm D call. The sequence derives from a human donor in a cohort sampled during active COVID-19. The CDR3 DNA reads as TGTGCCAGTAGTATCTCACCGTACGGTTCACCCCTCCACTTT. As protein: CASSISPYGSPLHF.